This T cell receptor (beta chain) is drawn from a study of CD8 T cells in Susac syndrome. RNA totalling about 0.5 to 1 ug underwent reverse transcription with random hexamers. TCRdb itself ran the immunoSEQ multiplex PCR reads through MiXCR, one entry per CDR3 protein. Found here are under 200,000 distinct CDR3 sequences, around nine tenths of them singletons; the top ten hold over 0.075%. Each Susac syndrome patient had definite or probable disease by recently defined criteria. The CDR3 covers 12 residues. CDR1 is SGHRS, CDR2 YFSETQ, per germline. V gave up 6 bases and J gave up 2 bases, with 8 bases separating them. Regarding this clonotype: Its antigen is unidentified.

Overall study results and limits: Clonal expansion was missing from Susac syndrome CD4+ T cell repertoires.

The rearrangement uses TRBV5-1 and TRBJ2-5; D unclear. The source of this sequence is a human donor with Susac syndrome. Sequenced sample: CD4+ T cells from PBMCs. In DNA form, the CDR3 reads TGCGCCAGCAAGGGTGGGCAAGAGACCCAGTACTTC. Translation: CASKGGQETQYF.